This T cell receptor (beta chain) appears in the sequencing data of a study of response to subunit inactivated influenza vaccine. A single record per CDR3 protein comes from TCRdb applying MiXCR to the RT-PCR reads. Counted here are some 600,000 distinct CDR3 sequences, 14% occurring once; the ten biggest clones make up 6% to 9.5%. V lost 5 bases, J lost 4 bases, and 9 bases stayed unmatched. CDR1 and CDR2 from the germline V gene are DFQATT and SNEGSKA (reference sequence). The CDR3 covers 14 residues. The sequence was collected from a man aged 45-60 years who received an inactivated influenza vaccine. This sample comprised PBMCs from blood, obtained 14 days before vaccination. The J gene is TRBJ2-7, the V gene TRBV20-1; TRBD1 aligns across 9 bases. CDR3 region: CSASGTGFSYEQYF. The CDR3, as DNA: TGCAGTGCTTCCGGGACAGGGTTTTCGTACGAGCAGTACTTC.